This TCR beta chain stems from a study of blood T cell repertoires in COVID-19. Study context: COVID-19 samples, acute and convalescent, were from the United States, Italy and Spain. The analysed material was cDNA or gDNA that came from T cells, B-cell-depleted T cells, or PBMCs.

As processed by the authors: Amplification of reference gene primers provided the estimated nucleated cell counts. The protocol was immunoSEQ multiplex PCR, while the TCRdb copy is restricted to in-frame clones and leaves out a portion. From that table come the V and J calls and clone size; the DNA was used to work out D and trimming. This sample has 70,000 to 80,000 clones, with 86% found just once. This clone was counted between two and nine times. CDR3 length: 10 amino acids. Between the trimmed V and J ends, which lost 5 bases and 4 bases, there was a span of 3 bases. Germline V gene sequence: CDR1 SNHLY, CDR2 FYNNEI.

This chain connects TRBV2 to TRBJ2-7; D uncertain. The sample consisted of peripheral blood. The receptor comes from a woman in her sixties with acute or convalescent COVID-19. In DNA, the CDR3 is TGTGCCAGCAGTCGTTACGAGCAGTACTTC. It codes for CASSRYEQYF.